This record covers a single T cell receptor beta chain. This clone's antigen is unknown. No base quality information exists; no much larger clone differs at one position. The entry originates in a study of blood T cell repertoires in COVID-19 (dated by TCRdb to 2018 to 2020). Turning to the overall study: Collaborator samples came from the United States, Italy and Spain and covered acute and convalescent phases of COVID-19. The prospective study material was composed of cDNA or gDNA derived from T cells, B-cell-depleted T cells, or PBMCs. The dataset comprised deeply sampled blood TCRbeta repertoires from subjects exposed to, actively infected with, or recovered from COVID-19. A de-identified subject ID, COVID-19 status, age in years and sex were almost always included in the sample metadata. The samples were drawn from the first 160 participants of the ongoing ImmuneRACE study and from 1,254 subjects provided by 6 global collaborators. HLA class I and class II types, where available, came from metadata supplied by the sample provider rather than from assay-based typing. The repertoires were made available in a free public database intended to serve as a resource for research on the immune response to SARS-CoV-2. Study-level results and caveats: How much clinical and demographic metadata was included differed by source and by participant, and the metadata was provided uncurated.

Collaborating institutions collected whole blood in K2EDTA tubes following their own protocols. Collaborator samples were shipped for TCRbeta analysis as frozen whole blood, isolated PBMCs, or DNA extracted from either sample type. TCRbeta CDR3 regions were amplified from genomic DNA by means of the immunoSEQ Assay, a bias-controlled multiplex PCR. Concerning the study's data processing: Within the assay, amplification of reference gene primers was used to estimate how many nucleated cells each sample contained. To quantify the absolute abundance of each unique TCRbeta CDR3 rearrangement, sequence reads were collapsed and filtered. For each sample, productive Simpson clonality was calculated as the square root of Simpson's diversity index over productive rearrangements. TCRdb retrieved this table from immuneACCESS and kept in-frame rearrangements only. Not all clones are present; in checked studies, unresolved V genes account for under half, and no reason is known for the remainder. That table furnishes V, J and clone size, whereas the DNA furnished D and trimming. Counted in this sample were 20,000 to 25,000 clones; roughly 90% of them appeared once. 18% of the sample is taken by the ten largest.

V and J lose 0 bases and 8 bases, and a span of 13 bases separates them. CDR1 is given as KGHSY and CDR2 as FQNENV, both from the germline V gene. The CDR3 has 14 amino acids, counting the end cysteine and phenylalanine. Solely the CDR3 DNA is kept, with 42 bases framed from the first base. The source material was peripheral blood. This chain joins TRBV16 to TRBJ1-1; TRBD1 is a possible D gene, resting on 5 matching bases. This receptor was taken from a human donor in a cohort sampled during active COVID-19. The encoded CDR3 is CASSQSSRGGEAFF. The DNA sequence reads TGTGCCAGCAGCCAATCGAGCCGCGGGGGAGAAGCTTTCTTT. Reference TRBV16 and TRBJ1-1 proteins supply the regions before and after the CDR3; the full variable domain is: GEEVAQTPKHLVRGEGQKAKLYCAPIKGHSYVFWYQQVLKNEFKFLISFQNENVFDETGMPKERFSAKCLPNSPCSLEIQATKLEDSAVYFCASSQSSRGGEAFFGQGTRLTVV.